The clone carrying this T cell receptor beta chain was found a few times. Via MiXCR, TCRdb re-called the RT-PCR reads, giving one row per CDR3 protein. The sample contains more than 250,000 distinct CDR3 sequences, around a fifth of which appear only once. These data come from a study of response to subunit inactivated influenza vaccine. Per germline, CDR1 SGHVS and CDR2 FQNEAQ. The CDR3 has 18 amino acids. With 4 bases clipped from V and 0 bases from J, the junction kept 6 bases outside the gene matches. This clonotype originated in a man aged 45 to 75 who received an inactivated influenza vaccine. The V call is TRBV7-8, the J call TRBJ2-1; 13 bases align to TRBD2. Specimen: PBMCs from blood, collected 21 months after vaccination. CDR3 sequence: CASSWGGLAGTSYNEQFF. In nucleotides, the CDR3 is TGTGCCAGCAGCTGGGGGGGACTAGCGGGGACCTCCTACAATGAGCAGTTCTTC.